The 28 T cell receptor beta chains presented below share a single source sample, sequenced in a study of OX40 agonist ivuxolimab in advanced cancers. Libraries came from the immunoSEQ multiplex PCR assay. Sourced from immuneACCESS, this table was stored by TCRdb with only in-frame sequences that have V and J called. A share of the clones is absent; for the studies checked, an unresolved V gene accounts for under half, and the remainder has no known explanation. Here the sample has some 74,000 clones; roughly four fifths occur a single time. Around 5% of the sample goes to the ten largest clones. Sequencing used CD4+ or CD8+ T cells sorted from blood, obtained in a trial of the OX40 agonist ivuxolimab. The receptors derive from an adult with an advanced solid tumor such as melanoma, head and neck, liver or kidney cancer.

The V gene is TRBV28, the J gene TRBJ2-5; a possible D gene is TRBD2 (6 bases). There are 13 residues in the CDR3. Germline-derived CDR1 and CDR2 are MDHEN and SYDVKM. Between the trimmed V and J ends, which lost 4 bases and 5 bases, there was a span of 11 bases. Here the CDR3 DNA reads TGTGCCAGCAGTTCAATAGGGAGGGAGACCCAGTACTTC. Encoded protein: CASSSIGRETQYF.

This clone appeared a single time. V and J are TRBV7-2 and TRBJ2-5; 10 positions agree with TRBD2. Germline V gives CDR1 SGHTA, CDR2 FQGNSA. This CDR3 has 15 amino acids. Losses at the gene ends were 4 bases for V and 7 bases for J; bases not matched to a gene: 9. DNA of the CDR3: TGTGCCAGCAGCTCGAATAGCGGGGGGAGTCGGACCCAGTACTTC. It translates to CASSSNSGGSRTQYF.

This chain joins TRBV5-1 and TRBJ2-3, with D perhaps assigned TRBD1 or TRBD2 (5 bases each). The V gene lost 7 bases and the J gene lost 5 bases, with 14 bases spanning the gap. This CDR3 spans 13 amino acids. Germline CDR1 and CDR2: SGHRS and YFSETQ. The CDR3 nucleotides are TGCGCCAGCGCCCGGGGCGCAGGAGATACGCAGTATTTT. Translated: CASARGAGDTQYF.

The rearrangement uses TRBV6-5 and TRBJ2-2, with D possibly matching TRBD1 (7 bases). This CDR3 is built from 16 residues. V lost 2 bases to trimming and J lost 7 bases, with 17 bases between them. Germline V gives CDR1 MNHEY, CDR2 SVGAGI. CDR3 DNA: TGTGCCAGCAGTTACCAGGGGGGTAGTGGACGCGGGGAGCTGTTTTTT. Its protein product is CASSYQGGSGRGELFF.

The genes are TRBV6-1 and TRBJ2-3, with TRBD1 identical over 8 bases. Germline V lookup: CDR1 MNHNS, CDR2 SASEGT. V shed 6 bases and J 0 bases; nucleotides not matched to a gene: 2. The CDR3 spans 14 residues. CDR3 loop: CASSDRGSTDTQYF. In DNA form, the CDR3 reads TGTGCCAGCAGCGACAGGGGAAGCACAGATACGCAGTATTTT.

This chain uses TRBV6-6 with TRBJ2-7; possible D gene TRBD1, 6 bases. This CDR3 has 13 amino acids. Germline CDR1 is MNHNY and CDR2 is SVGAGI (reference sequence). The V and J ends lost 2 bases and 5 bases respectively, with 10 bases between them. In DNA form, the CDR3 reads TGTGCCAGCAGTTACGCCAGGGGTAACGAGCAGTACTTC. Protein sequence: CASSYARGNEQYF.

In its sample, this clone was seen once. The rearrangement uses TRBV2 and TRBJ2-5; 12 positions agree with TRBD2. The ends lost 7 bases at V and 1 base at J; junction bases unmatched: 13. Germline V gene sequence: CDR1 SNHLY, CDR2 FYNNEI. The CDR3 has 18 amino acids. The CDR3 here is CASKGFGLAGLLQETQYF. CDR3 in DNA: TGTGCCAGCAAGGGATTCGGACTAGCGGGGCTTCTCCAAGAGACCCAGTACTTC.

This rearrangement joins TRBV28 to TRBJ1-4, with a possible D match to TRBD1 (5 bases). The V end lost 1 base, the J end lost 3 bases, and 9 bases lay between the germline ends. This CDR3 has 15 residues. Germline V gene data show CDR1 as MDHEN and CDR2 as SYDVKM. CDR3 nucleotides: TGTGCCAGCAGTTTATACCGGGGGGCTAATGAAAAACTGTTTTTT. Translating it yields CASSLYRGANEKLFF.

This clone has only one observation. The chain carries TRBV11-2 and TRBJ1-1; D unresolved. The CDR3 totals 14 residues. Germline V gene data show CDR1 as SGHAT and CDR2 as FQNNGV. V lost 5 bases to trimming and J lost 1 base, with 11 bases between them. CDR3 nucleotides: TGTGCCAGCAGCCCCTTATCTGGGAACACTGAAGCTTTCTTT. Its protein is CASSPLSGNTEAFF. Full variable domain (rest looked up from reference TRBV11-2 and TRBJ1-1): EAGVAQSPRYKIIEKRQSVAFWCNPISGHATLYWYQQILGQGPKLLIQFQNNGVVDDSQLPKDRFSAERLKGVDSTLKIQPAKLEDSAVYLCASSPLSGNTEAFFGQGTRLTVV.

CDR3 nucleotides: TGCGCCAGCAGCCTAACAGGGTCGTCCACTGAAGCTTTCTTT. It encodes CASSLTGSSTEAFF. The chain joins TRBV5-1 to TRBJ1-1; tentative D call: TRBD1 (6 bases). Germline CDR1 and CDR2: SGHRS and YFSETQ. Trimming removed 4 bases at V and 4 bases at J, with 14 bases between. The CDR3 spans 14 residues.

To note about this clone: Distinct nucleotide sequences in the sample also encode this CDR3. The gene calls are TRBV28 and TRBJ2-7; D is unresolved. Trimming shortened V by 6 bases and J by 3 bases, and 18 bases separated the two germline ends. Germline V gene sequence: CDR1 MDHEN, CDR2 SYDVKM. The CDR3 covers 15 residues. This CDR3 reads CASSFPNSVGYEQYF. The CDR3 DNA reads TGTGCCAGCAGCTTCCCCAACTCTGTGGGCTACGAGCAGTACTTC.

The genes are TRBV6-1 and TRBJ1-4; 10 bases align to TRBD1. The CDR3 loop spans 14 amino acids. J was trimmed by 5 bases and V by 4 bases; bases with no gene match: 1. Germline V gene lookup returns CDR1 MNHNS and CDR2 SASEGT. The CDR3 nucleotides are TGTGCCAGCAGTGTGGGACAGGGGAATGAAAAACTGTTTTTT. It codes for CASSVGQGNEKLFF.

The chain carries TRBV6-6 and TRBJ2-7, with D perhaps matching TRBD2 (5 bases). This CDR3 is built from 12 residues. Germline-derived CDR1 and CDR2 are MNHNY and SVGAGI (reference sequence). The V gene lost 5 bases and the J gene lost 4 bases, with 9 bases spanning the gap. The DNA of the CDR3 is TGTGCCAGCAGTACCCGGGGATACGAGCAGTACTTC. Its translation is CASSTRGYEQYF.

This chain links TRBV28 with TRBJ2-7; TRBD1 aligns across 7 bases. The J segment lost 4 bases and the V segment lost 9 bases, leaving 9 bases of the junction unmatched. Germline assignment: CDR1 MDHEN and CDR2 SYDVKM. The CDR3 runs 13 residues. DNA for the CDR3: TGTGCCAGTTCGCGGACAGGACCTTACGAGCAGTACTTC. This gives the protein CASSRTGPYEQYF.

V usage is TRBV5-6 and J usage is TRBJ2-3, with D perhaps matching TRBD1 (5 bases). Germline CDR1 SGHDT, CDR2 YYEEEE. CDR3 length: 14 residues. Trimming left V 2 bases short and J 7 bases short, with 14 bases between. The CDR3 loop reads CASSFSSRVYTQYF. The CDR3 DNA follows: TGTGCCAGCAGCTTTTCCAGCAGGGTGTATACGCAGTATTTT. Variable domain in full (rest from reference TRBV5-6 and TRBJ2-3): DAGVTQSPTHLIKTRGQQVTLRCSPKSGHDTVSWYQQALGQGPQFIFQYYEEEERQRGNFPDRFSGHQFPNYSSELNVNALLLGDSALYLCASSFSSRVYTQYFGPGTRLTVL.

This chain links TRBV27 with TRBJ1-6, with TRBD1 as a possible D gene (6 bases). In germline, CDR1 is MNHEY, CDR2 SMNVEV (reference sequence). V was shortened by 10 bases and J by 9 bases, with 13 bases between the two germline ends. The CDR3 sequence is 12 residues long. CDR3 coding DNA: TGTGCCATAGGGGGGATGGGTTCACCCCTCCACTTT. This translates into CAIGGMGSPLHF.

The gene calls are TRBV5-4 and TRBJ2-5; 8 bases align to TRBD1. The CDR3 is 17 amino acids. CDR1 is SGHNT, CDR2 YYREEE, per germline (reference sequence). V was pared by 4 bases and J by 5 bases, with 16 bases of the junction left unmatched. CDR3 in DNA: TGTGCCAGCAGCCTATACCGAGGACAGGGAAGGCGGGAGACCCAGTACTTC. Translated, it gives CASSLYRGQGRRETQYF.

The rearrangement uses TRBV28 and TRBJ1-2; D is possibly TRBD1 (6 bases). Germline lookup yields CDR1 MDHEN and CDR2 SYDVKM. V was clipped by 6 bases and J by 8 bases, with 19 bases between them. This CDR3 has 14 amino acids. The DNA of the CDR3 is TGTGCCAGCAGCACTTTTGACAGGTGGGGCGGCTACACCTTC. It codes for CASSTFDRWGGYTF.

The CDR3 spells CASSIQGGRETQYF. CDR3 nucleotide sequence: TGTGCCAGCAGCATACAGGGGGGCCGGGAGACCCAGTACTTC. The V and J genes are TRBV7-3 and TRBJ2-5, with TRBD1 identical over 8 bases. The CDR3 spans 14 residues. Per germline, CDR1 SGHTA and CDR2 FQGTGA. Trimming at V came to 5 bases and at J to 5 bases, leaving 7 bases not matched to a gene.

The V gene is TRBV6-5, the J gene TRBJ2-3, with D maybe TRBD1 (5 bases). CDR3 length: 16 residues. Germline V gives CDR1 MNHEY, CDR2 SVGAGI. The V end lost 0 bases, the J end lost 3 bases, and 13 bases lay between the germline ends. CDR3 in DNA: TGTGCCAGCAGTTACTCTTGGGCAGGGCGGACAGATACGCAGTATTTT. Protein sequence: CASSYSWAGRTDTQYF.

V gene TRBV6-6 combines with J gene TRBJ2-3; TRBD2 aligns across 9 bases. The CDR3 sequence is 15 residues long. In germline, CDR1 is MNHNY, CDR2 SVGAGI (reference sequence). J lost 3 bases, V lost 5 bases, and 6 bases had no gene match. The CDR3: CASSGGGGGTDTQYF. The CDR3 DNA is TGTGCCAGCAGTGGAGGCGGGGGGGGGACAGATACGCAGTATTTT.

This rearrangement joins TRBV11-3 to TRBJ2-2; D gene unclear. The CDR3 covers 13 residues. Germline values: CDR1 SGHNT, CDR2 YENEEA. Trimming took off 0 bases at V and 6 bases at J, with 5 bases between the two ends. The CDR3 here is CASSLDFPGELFF. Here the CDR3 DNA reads TGTGCCAGCAGCTTAGACTTTCCCGGGGAGCTGTTTTTT.

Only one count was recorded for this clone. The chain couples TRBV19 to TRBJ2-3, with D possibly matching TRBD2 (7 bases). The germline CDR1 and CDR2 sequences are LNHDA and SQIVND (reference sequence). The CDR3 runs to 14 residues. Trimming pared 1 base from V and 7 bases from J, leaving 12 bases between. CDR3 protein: CASSIGGGRNTQYF. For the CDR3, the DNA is TGTGCCAGTAGTATAGGGGGGGGCCGAAATACGCAGTATTTT.

CDR3 in DNA: TGTGCCATCAGTGAGCCCCAAGCAAGCTCTGGAAACACCATATATTTT. Protein: CAISEPQASSGNTIYF. V usage is TRBV10-3 and J usage is TRBJ1-3; D is unresolved. This CDR3 is built from 16 residues. Germline V gene data show CDR1 as ENHRY and CDR2 as SYGVKD. The germline V and J ends were trimmed by 2 bases and 0 bases, with 11 bases remaining between them.

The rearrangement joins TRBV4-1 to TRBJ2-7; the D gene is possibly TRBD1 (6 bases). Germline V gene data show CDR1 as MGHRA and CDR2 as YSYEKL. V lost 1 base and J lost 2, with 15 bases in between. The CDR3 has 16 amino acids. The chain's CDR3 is CASSQGGTLDTYEQYF. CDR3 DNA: TGCGCCAGCAGCCAAGGGGGGACACTGGATACCTACGAGCAGTACTTC.

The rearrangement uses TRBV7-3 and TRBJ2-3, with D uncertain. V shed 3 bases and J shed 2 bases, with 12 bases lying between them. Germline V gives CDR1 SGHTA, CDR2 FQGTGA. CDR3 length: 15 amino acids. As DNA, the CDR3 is TGTGCCAGCAGCTTCGGTCAGGCGTTCACAGATACGCAGTATTTT. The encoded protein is CASSFGQAFTDTQYF. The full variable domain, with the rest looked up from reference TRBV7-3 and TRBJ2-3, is GAGVSQTPSNKVTEKGKYVELRCDPISGHTALYWYRQSLGQGPEFLIYFQGTGAADDSGLPNDRFFAVRPEGSVSTLKIQRTERGDSAVYLCASSFGQAFTDTQYFGPGTRLTVL.

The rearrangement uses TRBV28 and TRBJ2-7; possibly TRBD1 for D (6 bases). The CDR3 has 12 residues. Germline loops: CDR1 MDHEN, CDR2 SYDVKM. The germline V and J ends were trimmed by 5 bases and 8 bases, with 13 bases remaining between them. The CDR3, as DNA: TGTGCCAGCAGTGGACAATGGGGGCAGCAGTACTTC. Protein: CASSGQWGQQYF.

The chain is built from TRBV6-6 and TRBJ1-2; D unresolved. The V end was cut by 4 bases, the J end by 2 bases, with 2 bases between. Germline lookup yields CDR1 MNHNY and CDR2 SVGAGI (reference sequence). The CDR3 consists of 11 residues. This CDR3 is CASSLNYGYTF. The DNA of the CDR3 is TGTGCCAGCAGTTTAAACTATGGCTACACCTTC.